This T cell receptor beta chain derives from a study of spatial heterogeneity in lung cancer. Study overall: The follow-up PBMC samples were sequenced whenever they were available. The median time to follow-up was 2 to 3 years after resection. Raw sequencing reads included, on average, more than ten appearances of each unique TCR and UMI combination.

V lost 4 bases, J lost 5 bases, and 17 bases lay in between. The CDR3 consists of 15 residues. Per germline, CDR1 LGHDT and CDR2 YNNKEL (reference sequence). Regarding time point: blood at routine non-recurrence follow-up after resection. Unsorted whole RNA of tumor, nontumor lung or frozen PBMC was sequenced. TCR cDNA molecules each carried a unique molecular identifier. TCRdb independently ran MiXCR on the 5' RACE reads; one entry per CDR3 protein. The repertoire holds 4,000 or so distinct CDR3 sequences, with approximately 24% as singletons. This clonotype was picked up a small number of times. The specimen comprised PBMCs, sampled at follow-up. The source of this sequence is a male donor with early-stage non-small cell lung cancer. V and J are TRBV3-1 and TRBJ2-5, with a possible D match to TRBD2 (6 bases). CDR3 bases: TGTGCCAGCAGCCCCCCCCGGCCAGGGAGGGAGACCCAGTACTTC. It codes for CASSPPRPGRETQYF.